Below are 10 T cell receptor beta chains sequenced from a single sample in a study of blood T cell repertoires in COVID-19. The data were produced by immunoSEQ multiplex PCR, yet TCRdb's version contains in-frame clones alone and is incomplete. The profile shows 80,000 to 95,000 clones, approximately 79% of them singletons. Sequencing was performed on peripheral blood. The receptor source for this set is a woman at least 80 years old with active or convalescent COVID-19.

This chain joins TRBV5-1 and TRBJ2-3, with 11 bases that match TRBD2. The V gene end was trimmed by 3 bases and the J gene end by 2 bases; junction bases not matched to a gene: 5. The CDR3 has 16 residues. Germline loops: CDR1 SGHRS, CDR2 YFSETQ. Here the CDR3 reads CASSWTLAGATDTQYF. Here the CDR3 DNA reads TGCGCCAGCAGCTGGACACTAGCGGGAGCCACAGATACGCAGTATTTT.

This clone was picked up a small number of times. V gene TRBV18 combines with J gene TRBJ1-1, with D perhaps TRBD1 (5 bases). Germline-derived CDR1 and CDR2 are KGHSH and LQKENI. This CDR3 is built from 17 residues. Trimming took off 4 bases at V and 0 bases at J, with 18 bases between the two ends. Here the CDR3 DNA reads TGTGCCAGCTCACTGCGGCCGGGGGGAGGGGTGAACACTGAAGCTTTCTTT. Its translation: CASSLRPGGGVNTEAFF.

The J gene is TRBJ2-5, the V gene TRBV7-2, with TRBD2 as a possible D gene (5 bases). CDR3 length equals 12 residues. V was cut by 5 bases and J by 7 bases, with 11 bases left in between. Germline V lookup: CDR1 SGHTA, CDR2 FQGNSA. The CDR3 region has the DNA TGTGCCAGCAGCCCCTACGAGGGGACCCAGTACTTC. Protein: CASSPYEGTQYF.

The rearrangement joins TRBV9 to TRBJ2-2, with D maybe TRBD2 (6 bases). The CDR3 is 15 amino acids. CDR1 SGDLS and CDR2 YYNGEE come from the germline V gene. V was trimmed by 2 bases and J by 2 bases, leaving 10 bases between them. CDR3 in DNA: TGTGCCAGCAGCGTTGGGACTTTCAACACCGGGGAGCTGTTTTTT. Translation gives CASSVGTFNTGELFF.

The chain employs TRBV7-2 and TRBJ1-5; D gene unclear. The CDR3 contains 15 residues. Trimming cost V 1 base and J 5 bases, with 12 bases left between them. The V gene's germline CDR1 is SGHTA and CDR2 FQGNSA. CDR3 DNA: TGTGCCAGCAGCTTAGTTAGGAGCATTTATCAGCCCCAGCATTTT. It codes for CASSLVRSIYQPQHF.

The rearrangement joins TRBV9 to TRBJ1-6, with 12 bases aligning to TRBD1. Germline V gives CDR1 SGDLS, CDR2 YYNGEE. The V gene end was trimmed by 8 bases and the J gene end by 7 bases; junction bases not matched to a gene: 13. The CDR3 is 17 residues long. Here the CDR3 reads CARPSGGQGALNSPLHF. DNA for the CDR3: TGTGCCAGGCCGAGCGGGGGACAGGGGGCCCTAAATTCACCCCTCCACTTT. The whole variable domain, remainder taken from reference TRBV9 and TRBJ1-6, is DSGVTQTPKHLITATGQRVTLRCSPRSGDLSVYWYQQSLDQGLQFLIQYYNGEERAKGNILERFSAQQFPDLHSELNLSSLELGDSALYFCARPSGGQGALNSPLHFGNGTRLTVT.

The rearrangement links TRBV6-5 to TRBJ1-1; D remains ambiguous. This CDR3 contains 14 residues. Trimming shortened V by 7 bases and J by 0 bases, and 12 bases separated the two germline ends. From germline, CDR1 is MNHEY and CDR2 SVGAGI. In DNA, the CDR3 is TGTGCCAGCATGAGGGTGCTCGTGAACACTGAAGCTTTCTTT. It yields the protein CASMRVLVNTEAFF.

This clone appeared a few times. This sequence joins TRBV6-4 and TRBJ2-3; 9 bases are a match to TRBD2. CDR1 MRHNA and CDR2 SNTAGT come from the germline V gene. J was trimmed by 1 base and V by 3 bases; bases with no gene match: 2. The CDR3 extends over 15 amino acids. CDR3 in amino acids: CASSDSSGGTDTQYF. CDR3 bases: TGTGCCAGCAGTGATTCTAGCGGGGGCACAGATACGCAGTATTTT.

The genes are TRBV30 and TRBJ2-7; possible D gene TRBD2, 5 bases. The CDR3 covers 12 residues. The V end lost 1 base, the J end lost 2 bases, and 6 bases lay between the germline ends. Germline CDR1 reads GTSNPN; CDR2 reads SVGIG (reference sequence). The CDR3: CAWSAGAYEQYF. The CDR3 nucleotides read TGTGCCTGGAGTGCCGGGGCCTACGAGCAGTACTTC.

CDR3 nucleotide sequence: TGTGCCAGCAGTTATAGACTACCTCAGCCCCAGCATTTT. It encodes CASSYRLPQPQHF. The genes are TRBV6-2 or TRBV6-3 and TRBJ1-5; no firm D call. V was clipped by 3 bases and J by 6 bases, with 9 bases between them. Germline V CDR1 and CDR2: MNHEY, SVGEGT. The CDR3 contains 13 residues.